This entry describes one T cell receptor beta chain. Its antigen is as yet unknown. These data come from a study of T cell responses to AZD1222 COVID-19 vaccine. Study results and limitations: Two AZD1222 doses significantly raised spike-specific TCR breadth and depth over controls. Recipients of AZD1222 seropositive at baseline numbered only five or six.

Repertoires were generated with immunoSEQ multiplex PCR, while TCRdb's copy carries only in-frame clones and drops some. The sample contains about 110,000 clones, roughly nine tenths of which appear only once. This receptor was identified in an adult in good health. The sequencing here drew on peripheral blood, taken on day 0 of AZD1222 vaccination.

In nucleotides, the CDR3 is TGTGCCAGCAGCTTGGGTGGGGGGTCCTATAATTCACCCCTCCACTTT. Protein sequence: CASSLGGGSYNSPLHF. The rearrangement joins TRBV5-4 to TRBJ1-6; D might be TRBD1 (5 bases). Per germline, CDR1 SGHNT and CDR2 YYREEE (reference sequence). The CDR3 runs 16 residues. Trimming removed 0 bases from V and 1 base from J, with 8 bases in between.